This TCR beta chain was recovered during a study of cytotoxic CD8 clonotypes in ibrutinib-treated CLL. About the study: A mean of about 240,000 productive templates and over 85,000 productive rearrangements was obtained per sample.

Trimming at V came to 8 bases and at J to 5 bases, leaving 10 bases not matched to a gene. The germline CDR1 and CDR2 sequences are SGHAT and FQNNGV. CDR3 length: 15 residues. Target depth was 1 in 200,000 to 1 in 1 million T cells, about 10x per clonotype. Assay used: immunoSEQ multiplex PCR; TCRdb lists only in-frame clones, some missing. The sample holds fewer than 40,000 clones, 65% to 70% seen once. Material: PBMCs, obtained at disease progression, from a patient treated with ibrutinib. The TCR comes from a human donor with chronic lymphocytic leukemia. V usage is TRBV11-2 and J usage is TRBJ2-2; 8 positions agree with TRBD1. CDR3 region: CASGLDRESTGELFF. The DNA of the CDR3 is TGTGCCAGCGGGCTGGACAGGGAATCTACCGGGGAGCTGTTTTTT. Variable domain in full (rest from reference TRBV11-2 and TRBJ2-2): EAGVAQSPRYKIIEKRQSVAFWCNPISGHATLYWYQQILGQGPKLLIQFQNNGVVDDSQLPKDRFSAERLKGVDSTLKIQPAKLEDSAVYLCASGLDRESTGELFFGEGSRLTVL.